A single sample gave rise to the 19 T cell receptor beta chains below, sequenced in a study of shared clonotypes between healthy human individuals. Some clones are missing from TCRdb's copy, which holds only in-frame ones; the method was immunoSEQ multiplex PCR. In the table there are approximately 740,000 clones, approximately 74% of which are singletons. Sequenced material: memory CD4+ T cells sorted from blood. Regarding subset: CD45RA-negative fraction. The receptors derive from a woman in her twenties or thirties in good health.

The V gene is TRBV6-5, the J gene TRBJ1-1, with a weak D call TRBD1 (6 bases). V gave up 6 bases and J gave up 7 bases, with 12 bases separating them. The CDR3 consists of 12 residues. Germline V gene sequence: CDR1 MNHEY, CDR2 SVGAGI. Here the CDR3 reads CASRKQGYEAFF. In DNA, the CDR3 is TGTGCCAGCAGGAAACAGGGCTATGAAGCTTTCTTT.

As to this clone: The same CDR3 arises from other DNA sequences in this sample as well. V and J are TRBV6-4 and TRBJ1-1; D remains unclear. This CDR3 region has 14 residues. Germline V gene data show CDR1 as MRHNA and CDR2 as SNTAGT. V lost 0 bases to trimming and J lost 1 base, with 6 bases between them. The CDR3 nucleotides read TGTGCCAGCAGTGACTCGTCGGGGAACACTGAAGCTTTCTTT. Translated, it gives CASSDSSGNTEAFF.

The V and J genes are TRBV27 and TRBJ1-5; D unresolved. CDR3 size: 13 residues. V was pared by 2 bases and J by 11 bases, with 13 bases between. The germline CDR1 and CDR2 sequences are MNHEY and SMNVEV (reference sequence). CDR3 sequence: CASSLGPDRAQHF. The CDR3, as DNA: TGTGCCAGCAGTTTAGGACCCGATCGAGCCCAGCATTTT.

This clone was seen just once. The rearrangement uses TRBV27 and TRBJ2-7; possible D gene TRBD1, 5 bases. The germline V gene encodes CDR1 MNHEY and CDR2 SMNVEV (reference sequence). Trimming cost V 6 bases and J 5 bases, with 14 bases left between them. This CDR3 contains 13 residues. The CDR3, as DNA: TGTGCCAGCAGCCCCAACAGGTGGAACGAGCAGTACTTC. It translates to CASSPNRWNEQYF.

The chain links TRBV18 to TRBJ2-7, with D possibly TRBD2 on 5 matching bases. The V gene lost 6 bases and the J gene lost 2 bases, with 17 bases spanning the gap. Germline V gene data show CDR1 as KGHSH and CDR2 as LQKENI. The CDR3 loop spans 15 amino acids. Here the CDR3 DNA reads TGTGCCAGCTCCTCCATTGGCCAGGAGGCCTACGAGCAGTACTTC. Translated: CASSSIGQEAYEQYF.

J is TRBJ1-5 and V is TRBV15; 9 positions agree with TRBD1. The germline V gene encodes CDR1 LNHNV and CDR2 YYDKDF (reference sequence). Trimming at V came to 5 bases and at J to 0 bases, leaving 11 bases not matched to a gene. The CDR3 sequence is 18 residues long. The CDR3 nucleotides read TGTGCCACCAGCCCCGGGACAGGGCCTATTTATAGCAATCAGCCCCAGCATTTT. Translation gives CATSPGTGPIYSNQPQHF.

CDR3 sequence reads: CATSFTSGTDYTGELFF. Written as DNA, the CDR3 is TGTGCCACCAGCTTCACTTCCGGGACGGATTACACCGGGGAGCTGTTTTTT. The chain couples TRBV15 to TRBJ2-2; D assignment may be TRBD1 or TRBD2 (5 bases each). V was trimmed by 5 bases and J by 3 bases, leaving 19 bases between them. CDR3 length equals 17 residues. Germline lookup yields CDR1 LNHNV and CDR2 YYDKDF (reference sequence).

This chain joins TRBV5-1 and TRBJ2-5, with D possibly matching TRBD2 (5 bases). The length of the CDR3 is 15 residues. From germline, CDR1 is SGHRS and CDR2 YFSETQ. Trimming cost V 6 bases and J 4 bases, with 19 bases left between them. CDR3 nucleotides: TGCGCCAGCACCGAAAGTCCGGGGTCGGTAGAGACCCAGTACTTC. This codes for CASTESPGSVETQYF.

This clone was recorded a few times. This chain links TRBV25-1 with TRBJ1-2; D remains ambiguous. V was cut by 0 bases and J by 7 bases, with 9 bases left in between. Germline CDR1 reads MGHDK; CDR2 reads SYGVNS. CDR3 size: 13 residues. The CDR3 coding sequence is TGTGCCAGCAGTGAATATACGGGTTTTGGCTACACCTTC. Amino acid sequence: CASSEYTGFGYTF.

Only a few counts were recorded for this clone. The chain carries TRBV7-2 and TRBJ2-4; 10 bases line up with TRBD2. The length of the CDR3 is 15 residues. Germline V gene lookup returns CDR1 SGHTA and CDR2 FQGNSA. The V segment lost 5 bases and the J segment 6 bases; nucleotides outside the gene matches: 7. The CDR3 region is CASSGTSGTANIQYF. DNA of the CDR3: TGTGCCAGCAGCGGTACTAGCGGGACGGCAAACATTCAGTACTTC.

This chain links TRBV19 with TRBJ2-5; 13 nucleotides agree with TRBD2. The better agreement between TRBJ2-7 and the DNA end casts doubt on the J call. Germline CDR1 reads LNHDA; CDR2 reads SQIVND (reference sequence). The CDR3 contains 17 residues. CDR3: CASSIGLAGGRRYEQYF. The CDR3 coding sequence is TGTGCCAGTAGTATAGGACTAGCGGGAGGAAGAAGGTACGAGCAGTACTTC.

This chain joins TRBV7-9 and TRBJ1-5; D is uncertain. V lost 5 bases and J lost 0, with 5 bases in between. The CDR3 is 13 amino acids. The V gene's germline CDR1 is SEHNR and CDR2 FQNEAQ (reference sequence). CDR3 in amino acids: CASSHNSNQPQHF. Written as DNA, the CDR3 is TGTGCCAGCAGCCATAATAGCAATCAGCCCCAGCATTTT.

This sequence joins TRBV6-4 and TRBJ2-3; D unresolved. The CDR3 extends over 13 amino acids. The ends were cut back, 4 bases at V and 3 bases at J, with 8 bases in the middle. The germline V gene encodes CDR1 MRHNA and CDR2 SNTAGT. CDR3 in DNA: TGTGCCAGCAGTGTTCCCGGGACAGATACGCAGTATTTT. This sequence encodes CASSVPGTDTQYF.

V gene TRBV11-1 combines with J gene TRBJ2-7; TRBD1 matches 12 bases. Trimming took 5 bases from V and 6 from J; bases not matched to a gene: 5. The CDR3 contains 14 residues. The germline V gene has CDR1 SGHAT and CDR2 FQDESV (reference sequence). CDR3 DNA: TGTGCCAGCAGCGGCCGGGACAGGGGGCCCGAGCAGTACTTC. Its protein product is CASSGRDRGPEQYF.

J is TRBJ2-5 and V is TRBV5-1, with 9 bases that match TRBD2. After removal of 4 bases from V and 2 bases from J, the junction contained 15 bases not matched to a gene. Germline V lookup: CDR1 SGHRS, CDR2 YFSETQ. The CDR3 contains 18 residues. The CDR3 region is CASSRRQNSGSRQETQYF. CDR3 nucleotides: TGCGCCAGCAGCCGGAGACAAAATAGCGGGAGTAGGCAAGAGACCCAGTACTTC.

V and J are TRBV6-6 and TRBJ2-2; the match to TRBD2 covers 7 bases. This CDR3 comprises 15 residues. V dropped 5 bases and J dropped 0; count of bases not matched to a gene: 3. From germline, CDR1 is MNHNY and CDR2 SVGAGI (reference sequence). CDR3 nucleotide sequence: TGTGCCAGCAGTCGACTAGCAGCGAACACCGGGGAGCTGTTTTTT. Residues: CASSRLAANTGELFF.

The chain joins TRBV6-6 to TRBJ2-1; TRBD2 matches at 8 bases. In germline, CDR1 is MNHNY, CDR2 SVGAGI (reference sequence). CDR3 size: 16 residues. V trimming: 2 bases; J trimming: 3 bases; junction bases outside the gene matches: 6. The CDR3 coding sequence is TGTGCCAGCAGTTACGGAGAGCGGGGGTACTACAATGAGCAGTTCTTC. This gives the protein CASSYGERGYYNEQFF.

This clone has just a few counts. This chain connects TRBV5-1 to TRBJ1-1; D is ambiguous. The CDR3 has 13 amino acids. V lost 3 bases, J lost 3 bases, and 9 bases lay in between. The germline V gene has CDR1 SGHRS and CDR2 YFSETQ. The CDR3 sequence is CASSSTEDTEAFF. In DNA form, the CDR3 reads TGCGCCAGCAGCTCCACGGAAGACACTGAAGCTTTCTTT.

This clone appeared a single time. This chain links TRBV7-9 with TRBJ2-7, with D tentatively TRBD2 (6 bases). V lost 2 bases, J lost 6 bases, and 8 bases lay in between. The CDR3 consists of 12 residues. Germline V gene lookup returns CDR1 SEHNR and CDR2 FQNEAQ (reference sequence). This CDR3 reads CASSLSGSEQYF. The CDR3 DNA follows: TGTGCCAGCAGCTTAAGCGGGTCCGAGCAGTACTTC.